This entry describes one T cell receptor beta chain. CDR3 size: 16 residues. CDR1 SGHDT and CDR2 YYEEEE come from the germline V gene. Between the trimmed V and J ends, which lost 5 bases and 7 bases, there was a span of 24 bases. With a J-beta primer mix and a sample-barcoded 5' primer, a second PCR ran about 7 to 12 cycles. Using its own MiXCR run on the 5' RACE reads, TCRdb lists one record per CDR3 protein. The table lists under 800,000 distinct CDR3 sequences, roughly 21% of them singletons. The sample is drawn from a study of blood T cells in healthy people across ages. The receptor was isolated from a man between 65 and 85 years old in good health. The gene calls are TRBV5-6 and TRBJ1-2, with D possibly matching TRBD1 (6 bases). Sequencing was done on a sample of blood. This chain's CDR3 is CASREWDPGQKAGYTF. The CDR3 DNA reads TGTGCCAGCAGGGAGTGGGATCCGGGACAAAAGGCTGGCTACACCTTC. Filled out from reference TRBV5-6 and TRBJ1-2, the complete variable domain reads DAGVTQSPTHLIKTRGQQVTLRCSPKSGHDTVSWYQQALGQGPQFIFQYYEEEERQRGNFPDRFSGHQFPNYSSELNVNALLLGDSALYLCASREWDPGQKAGYTFGSGTRLTVV.